This entry is about one TCR beta chain. The protocol was immunoSEQ multiplex PCR, while the TCRdb copy is restricted to in-frame clones and leaves out a portion. Here the sample spans about 680,000 clones, around 92% being singletons. This sample is drawn from a study of shared clonotypes between healthy human individuals. Naive CD8 cells, CD45RO-negative and positively selected for CCR7, excluded terminally differentiated effector memory CD45RA+ cells. Germline values: CDR1 SGHDN, CDR2 FVKESK. The V and J ends lost 0 bases and 3 bases respectively, with 14 bases between them. The CDR3 has 17 amino acids.

The J gene is TRBJ2-2, the V gene TRBV14; D might be TRBD1 (6 bases). The sample taken for sequencing was naive CD8+ T cells sorted from blood. This clonotype originated in a man aged 30-40 years in good health. The chain's CDR3 is CASSQDLSGDYTGELFF. The CDR3 DNA follows: TGTGCCAGCAGCCAAGATCTATCAGGGGATTACACCGGGGAGCTGTTTTTT.